This TCR beta chain was recorded in a study of a mutant IDH1 vaccine in newly diagnosed glioma. Study-wide context: Treated patients had a mean age of around 39 years and a sex split that was around 62% male and 37.5% female. Most patients had radiochemotherapy with temozolomide before enrollment; others had one alone. Week 35 was assigned to visit V12, and week 47 was assigned to visit V13.

Produced via immunoSEQ multiplex PCR; TCRdb's table is partial and in-frame only. Of more than 25,000 clones listed, roughly 76% are singletons. The CDR3 has 12 residues. Germline-derived CDR1 and CDR2 are SQVTM and ANQGSEA. V was shortened by 2 bases and J by 3 bases, with 5 bases between the two germline ends. The time point was: week 35, safety follow-up. Topical imiquimod was applied with each vaccine dose, which held 300 ug of mutant IDH1 20-mer peptide. Patients in the study were vaccinated eight times, receiving shots in weeks 1, 3, 5, 7, 11, 15, 19 and 23. Concerning this clone itself: Its antigen is currently unknown.

The J gene is TRBJ2-1, the V gene TRBV29-1; D ambiguous. The receptor's source is a middle-aged man with glioma. The sequencing here drew on PBMCs, taken from a glioma patient whose treatment included an IDH1 peptide vaccine. In DNA form, the CDR3 reads TGCAGCGTTGAAAGAGACTACAATGAGCAGTTCTTC. Protein sequence: CSVERDYNEQFF.